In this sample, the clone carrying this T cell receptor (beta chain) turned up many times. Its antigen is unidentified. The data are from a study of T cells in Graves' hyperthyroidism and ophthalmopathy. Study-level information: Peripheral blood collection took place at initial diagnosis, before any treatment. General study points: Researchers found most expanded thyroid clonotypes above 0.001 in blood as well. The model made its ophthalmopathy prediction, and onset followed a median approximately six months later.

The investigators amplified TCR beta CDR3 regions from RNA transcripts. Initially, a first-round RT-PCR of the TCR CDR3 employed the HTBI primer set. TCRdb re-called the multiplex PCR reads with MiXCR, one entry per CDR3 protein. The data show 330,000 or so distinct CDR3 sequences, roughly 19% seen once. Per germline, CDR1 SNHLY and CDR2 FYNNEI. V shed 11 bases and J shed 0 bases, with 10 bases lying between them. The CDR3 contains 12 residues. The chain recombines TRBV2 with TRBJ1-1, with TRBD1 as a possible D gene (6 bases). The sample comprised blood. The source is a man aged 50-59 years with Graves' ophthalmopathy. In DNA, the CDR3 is TGTGCCTACAGGGACTTGAACACTGAAGCTTTCTTT. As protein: CAYRDLNTEAFF.